The rows below give T cell receptor beta chains drawn from one sample of a study of graft-versus-host responses after intestinal transplantation. TCRdb's table, derived via immunoSEQ multiplex PCR, lists solely in-frame clones and lacks some. The table has 20,000 to 25,000 clones, almost 95% seen once. The sample in question was PBMCs, obtained around 37 weeks after intestinal transplant. Receptor source: a human patient who received an intestinal transplant, so some T cells may come from the graft donor. CDR3s include the opening cysteine and the closing phenylalanine or tryptophan. A row's size may be missing; if present it is once, few, many or a size class.

CDR3aa	abundance	v_gene	j_gene
CASSPPRVADYNEQFF	-	TRBV27	TRBJ2-1
CASRALAGGPHEQFF	-	TRBV6-6	TRBJ2-1
CASSLAGTSGREQFF	-	TRBV13	TRBJ2-1
CASSQPGQGQPQHF	-	TRBV7-2	TRBJ1-5
CASSAIYEQYF	-	TRBV7-9	TRBJ2-7
CASSRTGLYEKLFF	once	TRBV28	TRBJ1-4
CASSPYPTENYGYTF	-	TRBV7-8	TRBJ1-2
CASSPPGLSGNTIYF	-	TRBV18	TRBJ1-3
CASSLAGLATEAFF	-	TRBV7-9	TRBJ1-1
CATSRSFVNGYTF	-	TRBV15	TRBJ1-2